These 21 T cell receptor beta chains were all obtained from the same sample, sequenced in a study of blood T cell repertoires in COVID-19. The protocol was immunoSEQ multiplex PCR, while the TCRdb copy is restricted to in-frame clones and leaves out a portion. Here the sample spans over 350,000 clones, more than 85% being singletons. Sequenced input: peripheral blood. The origin of the receptors is a woman aged 25 to 39 with acute or convalescent COVID-19.

The gene calls are TRBV19 and TRBJ1-5; D may be TRBD1 (5 bases). Trimming removed 11 bases at V and 4 bases at J, with 18 bases between. Germline V CDR1 and CDR2: LNHDA, SQIVND (reference sequence). This CDR3 has 14 residues. CDR3 DNA: TGTGCCGGGGGAACCGGGGGAGAGAATCAGCCCCAGCATTTT. This codes for CAGGTGGENQPQHF.

The V gene is TRBV3-1 (or the pseudogene TRBV3-2), the J gene TRBJ2-3; no clear D gene. CDR1 is LGHDT and CDR2 is YNNKEL in the germline V gene (reference sequence). The length of the CDR3 is 15 residues. The V and J ends lost 1 base and 2 bases respectively, with 10 bases between them. The CDR3 spells CASSQGSSTTDTQYF. Here the CDR3 DNA reads TGTGCCAGCAGCCAAGGTTCCTCTACCACAGATACGCAGTATTTT.

This clone was observed many times. This sequence joins TRBV6-5 and TRBJ2-7, with 15 bases lining up with TRBD2. Unmatched junction bases numbered 7, after V lost 7 bases and J lost 6 bases. This CDR3 spans 15 amino acids. Germline V gene data show CDR1 as MNHEY and CDR2 as SVGAGI. For the CDR3, the DNA is TGTGCCAGCATCGGACTAGCGGGGGGGCTCGGCGAGCAGTACTTC. This codes for CASIGLAGGLGEQYF.

The chain carries TRBV7-9 and TRBJ1-3; perhaps TRBD1 as D (5 bases). Trimming took 0 bases from V and 2 from J, leaving 11 bases between them. There are 16 residues in the CDR3. CDR1 is SEHNR and CDR2 is FQNEAQ in the germline V gene (reference sequence). As DNA, the CDR3 is TGTGCCAGCAGCTTAGCTGGGGGGGGACCTGGAAACACCATATATTTT. Its translation is CASSLAGGGPGNTIYF.

The chain combines TRBV5-6 with TRBJ2-7, with a possible D match to TRBD1 (6 bases). CDR1 is SGHDT, CDR2 YYEEEE, per germline. V gave up 0 bases and J gave up 3 bases, with 7 bases separating them. This CDR3 is 13 amino acids long. Here the CDR3 reads CASSLVGGYEQYF. CDR3 nucleotides: TGTGCCAGCAGCTTGGTAGGGGGCTACGAGCAGTACTTC.

The chain joins TRBV5-1 to TRBJ1-3, with D maybe TRBD1 (5 bases). V gave up 5 bases and J gave up 2 bases, with 11 bases separating them. Germline assignment: CDR1 SGHRS and CDR2 YFSETQ. The CDR3 is made up of 14 amino acids. The DNA of the CDR3 is TGCGCCAGCAGTCCTCAGGGCCCTGGAAACACCATATATTTT. Translated: CASSPQGPGNTIYF.

The chain joins TRBV7-9 to TRBJ2-1, with TRBD2 identical over 10 bases. CDR3 length equals 17 residues. The V segment lost 3 bases and the J segment 6 bases; nucleotides outside the gene matches: 11. CDR1 and CDR2 (germline): SEHNR, FQNEAQ (reference sequence). The CDR3 DNA sequence: TGTGCCAGCAGCTTCTGGGGGGGGACTAGCGAAGTCAATGAGCAGTTCTTC. Residues: CASSFWGGTSEVNEQFF.

CDR3 in DNA: TGTGCCAGCAGCACATGGGGCAGCAATCAGCCCCAGCATTTT. Translating gives CASSTWGSNQPQHF. The rearrangement joins TRBV3-1 (or the pseudogene TRBV3-2) to TRBJ1-5; weak D call: TRBD1 (5 bases). CDR3 length: 14 residues. V lost 5 bases, J lost 1 base, and 9 bases lay in between. The germline CDR1 and CDR2 sequences are LGHDT and YNNKEL (reference sequence).

The chain carries TRBV7-2 and TRBJ2-7, with D perhaps TRBD2 (7 bases). V dropped 1 base and J dropped 6 bases, with 10 bases sitting between them. CDR3 length equals 13 residues. The germline gives CDR1 SGHTA, CDR2 FQGNSA. The CDR3 reads CASSLGGGREQYF. CDR3 bases: TGTGCCAGCAGCTTAGGGGGGGGCCGCGAGCAGTACTTC.

This rearrangement joins TRBV5-6 to TRBJ2-7, with D possibly matching TRBD1 (5 bases). This CDR3 has 13 amino acids. The V end lost 3 bases, the J end lost 4 bases, and 11 bases lay between the germline ends. Per the germline V gene, CDR1 is SGHDT and CDR2 is YYEEEE. The CDR3 DNA reads as TGTGCCAGCAGCTGGGGCCGTCGATACGAGCAGTACTTC. The encoded protein is CASSWGRRYEQYF.

The gene calls are TRBV6-5 and TRBJ1-6; D not certain. Germline V CDR1 and CDR2: MNHEY, SVGAGI. This CDR3 comprises 12 residues. V was clipped by 4 bases and J by 14 bases, with 12 bases between them. The CDR3 DNA follows: TGTGCCAGCAGTTCCACCCCGGGGACCCTCCACTTT. This translates into CASSSTPGTLHF.

The gene calls are TRBV2 and TRBJ2-7; 8 bases agree with TRBD1. CDR1 SNHLY and CDR2 FYNNEI come from the germline V gene. The CDR3 totals 13 residues. The V and J ends lost 3 bases and 5 bases, in that order; junction bases with no gene match: 3. The CDR3 DNA is TGTGCCAGCAGTGACAGGGGGCAGGACGAGCAGTACTTC. This codes for CASSDRGQDEQYF.

This chain connects TRBV19 to TRBJ2-3, with a weak D call TRBD1 (5 bases). Trimming removed 9 bases from V and 0 bases from J, with 13 bases in between. This CDR3 region has 14 residues. CDR1 and CDR2 (germline): LNHDA, SQIVND (reference sequence). This CDR3 reads CASGHVVSTDTQYF. In DNA, the CDR3 is TGTGCCAGCGGACACGTCGTGAGCACAGATACGCAGTATTTT.

V and J are TRBV10-2 and TRBJ1-1; a possible D gene is TRBD1 (5 bases). Germline V CDR1 and CDR2: WSHSY, SAAADI. V was clipped by 6 bases and J by 0 bases, with 11 bases between them. CDR3 length equals 14 residues. Here the CDR3 DNA reads TGCGCCAGCAGAGAACAGGTGATGAACACTGAAGCTTTCTTT. Translated, it gives CASREQVMNTEAFF.

The chain uses TRBV7-8 and TRBJ1-6, with a weak D call TRBD1 (5 bases). V was shortened by 6 bases and J by 10 bases, with 16 bases between the two germline ends. Germline loops: CDR1 SGHVS, CDR2 FQNEAQ. The CDR3 has 14 residues. CDR3 loop: CASSVRGVRSPLHF. In DNA form, the CDR3 reads TGTGCCAGCAGTGTGCGGGGGGTAAGGTCACCCCTCCACTTT.

V usage is TRBV6-5 and J usage is TRBJ2-5, with D perhaps matching TRBD1 (6 bases). Between the trimmed V and J ends, which lost 2 bases and 1 base, there was a span of 14 bases. CDR3 length equals 16 residues. The germline V gene has CDR1 MNHEY and CDR2 SVGAGI. The CDR3, as DNA: TGTGCCAGCAGTTACAGAATGGGCAGGGGCCAAGAGACCCAGTACTTC. It translates to CASSYRMGRGQETQYF.

The V call is TRBV4-2, the J call TRBJ2-7; 7 nucleotides align to TRBD1. Per the germline V gene, CDR1 is LGHNA and CDR2 is YNFKEQ. The CDR3 runs 13 residues. J lost 2 bases, V lost 5 bases, and 3 bases had no gene match. The CDR3 DNA reads as TGTGCCAGCAGCGGGGGACAGACCTACGAGCAGTACTTC. It specifies CASSGGQTYEQYF.

This chain joins TRBV30 and TRBJ1-5; D is uncertain. Between the trimmed V and J ends, which lost 4 bases and 1 base, there was a span of 8 bases. Germline V gene lookup returns CDR1 GTSNPN and CDR2 SVGIG (reference sequence). The CDR3 runs to 13 residues. CDR3 in amino acids: CAWMGESNQPQHF. CDR3 DNA sequence: TGTGCCTGGATGGGAGAAAGCAATCAGCCCCAGCATTTT. The full variable domain, rest sourced from reference TRBV30 and TRBJ1-5, is SQTIHQWPATLVQPVGSPLSLECTVEGTSNPNLYWYRQAAGRGLQLLFYSVGIGQISSEVPQNLSASRPQDRQFILSSKKLLLSDSGFYLCAWMGESNQPQHFGDGTRLSIL.

The CDR3 sequence is CASSHGDEKLFF. Written as DNA, the CDR3 is TGTGCCAGCAGCCACGGGGATGAAAAACTGTTTTTT. The chain joins TRBV21-1 to TRBJ1-4. TRBV21-1 is tagged as a pseudogene. This CDR3 has 12 residues.

The chain uses TRBV9 and TRBJ2-3, with TRBD1 as a possible D gene (5 bases). The germline V and J ends were trimmed by 0 bases and 3 bases, with 11 bases remaining between them. The length of the CDR3 is 15 residues. Per the germline V gene, CDR1 is SGDLS and CDR2 is YYNGEE. CDR3 sequence reads: CASSVEAGQTDTQYF. CDR3 nucleotides: TGTGCCAGCAGCGTAGAAGCAGGACAAACAGATACGCAGTATTTT. The variable domain in full, completed from reference TRBV9 and TRBJ2-3, reads DSGVTQTPKHLITATGQRVTLRCSPRSGDLSVYWYQQSLDQGLQFLIQYYNGEERAKGNILERFSAQQFPDLHSELNLSSLELGDSALYFCASSVEAGQTDTQYFGPGTRLTVL.

This chain links TRBV5-1 with TRBJ1-2, with 7 bases lining up with TRBD1. The CDR3 totals 16 residues. CDR1 is SGHRS and CDR2 is YFSETQ in the germline V gene. J gave up 2 bases and V 4 bases, and 11 bases lay outside the gene matches. CDR3 DNA sequence: TGCGCCAGCAGCGTCGACAGGGTAGTGGCGAACTATGGCTACACCTTC. Translated: CASSVDRVVANYGYTF.